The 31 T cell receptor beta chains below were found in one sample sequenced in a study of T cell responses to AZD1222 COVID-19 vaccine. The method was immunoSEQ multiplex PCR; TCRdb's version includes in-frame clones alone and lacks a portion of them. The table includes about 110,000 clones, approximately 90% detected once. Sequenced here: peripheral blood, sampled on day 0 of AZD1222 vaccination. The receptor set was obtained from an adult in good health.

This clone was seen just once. This chain's CDR3 is CASSLGGPGRNTEAFF. DNA of the CDR3: TGTGCCAGCAGCTTAGGAGGCCCGGGACGGAACACTGAAGCTTTCTTT. The V call is TRBV11-2, the J call TRBJ1-1; D possibly corresponds to TRBD1 (5 bases). CDR3 length equals 16 residues. The ends were cut back, 1 base at V and 1 base at J, with 13 bases in the middle. The germline V gene has CDR1 SGHAT and CDR2 FQNNGV.

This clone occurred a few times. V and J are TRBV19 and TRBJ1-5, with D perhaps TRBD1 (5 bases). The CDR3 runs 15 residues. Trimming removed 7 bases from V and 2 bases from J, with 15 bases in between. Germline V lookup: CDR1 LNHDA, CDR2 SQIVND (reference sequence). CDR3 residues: CASTMDTSRNQPQHF. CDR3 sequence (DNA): TGTGCCAGTACTATGGACACCTCACGCAATCAGCCCCAGCATTTT.

CDR3 in DNA: TGCGCCAGCAGCCAAGATTTGGCTAGCGGCTACAATGAGCAGTTCTTC. Amino acids: CASSQDLASGYNEQFF. The chain recombines TRBV4-3 with TRBJ2-1, with 7 bases identical to TRBD2. The CDR3 runs to 16 residues. Trimming at V came to 0 bases and at J to 3 bases, leaving 5 bases not matched to a gene. Germline CDR1 LGHNA, CDR2 YSLEER.

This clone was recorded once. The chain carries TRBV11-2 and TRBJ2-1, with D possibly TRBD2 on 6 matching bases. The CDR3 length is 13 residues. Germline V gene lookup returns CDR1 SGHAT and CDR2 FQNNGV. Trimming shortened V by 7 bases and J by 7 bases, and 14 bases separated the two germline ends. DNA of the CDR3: TGTGCCAGCAACTGGGACTCATTAAATGAGCAGTTCTTC. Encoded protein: CASNWDSLNEQFF.

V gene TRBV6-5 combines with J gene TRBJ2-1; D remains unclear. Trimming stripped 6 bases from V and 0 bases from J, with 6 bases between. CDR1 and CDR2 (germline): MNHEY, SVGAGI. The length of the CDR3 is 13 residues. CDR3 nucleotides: TGTGCCAGCAGGCGCACCTCCTACAATGAGCAGTTCTTC. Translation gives CASRRTSYNEQFF.

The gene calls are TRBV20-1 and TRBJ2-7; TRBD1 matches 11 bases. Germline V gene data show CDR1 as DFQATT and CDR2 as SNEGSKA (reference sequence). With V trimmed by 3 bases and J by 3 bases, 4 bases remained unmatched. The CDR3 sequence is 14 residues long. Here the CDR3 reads CSASPGQGDYEQYF. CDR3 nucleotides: TGCAGTGCTAGTCCGGGACAGGGGGACTACGAGCAGTACTTC.

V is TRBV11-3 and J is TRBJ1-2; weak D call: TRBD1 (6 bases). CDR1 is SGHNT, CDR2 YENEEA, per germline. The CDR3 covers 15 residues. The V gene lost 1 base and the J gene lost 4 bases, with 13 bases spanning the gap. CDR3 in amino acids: CASSLGGRGTYGYTF. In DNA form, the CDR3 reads TGTGCCAGCAGCTTAGGAGGCAGGGGTACCTATGGCTACACCTTC.

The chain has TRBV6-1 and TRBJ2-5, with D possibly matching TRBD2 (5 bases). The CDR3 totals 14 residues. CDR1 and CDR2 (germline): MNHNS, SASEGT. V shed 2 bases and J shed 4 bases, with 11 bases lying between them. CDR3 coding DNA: TGTGCCAGCAGTGAAACGGCCGGGATAGAGACCCAGTACTTC. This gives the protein CASSETAGIETQYF.

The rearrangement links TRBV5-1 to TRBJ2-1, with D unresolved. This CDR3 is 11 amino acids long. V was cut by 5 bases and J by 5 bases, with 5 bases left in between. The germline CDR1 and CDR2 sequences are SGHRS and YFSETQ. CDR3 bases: TGCGCCAGCAGGGGTGACAATGAGCAGTTCTTC. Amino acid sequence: CASRGDNEQFF.

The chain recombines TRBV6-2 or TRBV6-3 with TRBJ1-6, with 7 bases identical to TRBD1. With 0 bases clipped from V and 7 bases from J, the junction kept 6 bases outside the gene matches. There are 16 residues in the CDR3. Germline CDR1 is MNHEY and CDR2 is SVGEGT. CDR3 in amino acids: CASSYSTGPGNSPLHF. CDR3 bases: TGTGCCAGCAGTTACTCGACAGGGCCAGGGAATTCACCCCTCCACTTT.

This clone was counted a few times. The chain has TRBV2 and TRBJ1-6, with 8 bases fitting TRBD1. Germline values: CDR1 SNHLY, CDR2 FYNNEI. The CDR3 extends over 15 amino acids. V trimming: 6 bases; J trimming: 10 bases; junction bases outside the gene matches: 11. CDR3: CASRTGTGGGSPLHF. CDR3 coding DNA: TGTGCCAGCAGAACCGGGACAGGAGGAGGATCACCCCTCCACTTT.

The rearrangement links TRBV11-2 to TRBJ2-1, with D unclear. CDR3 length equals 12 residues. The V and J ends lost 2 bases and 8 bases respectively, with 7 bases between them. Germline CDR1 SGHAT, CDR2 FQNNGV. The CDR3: CASSLIAYEQFF. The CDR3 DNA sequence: TGTGCCAGCAGCTTAATAGCCTATGAGCAGTTCTTC.

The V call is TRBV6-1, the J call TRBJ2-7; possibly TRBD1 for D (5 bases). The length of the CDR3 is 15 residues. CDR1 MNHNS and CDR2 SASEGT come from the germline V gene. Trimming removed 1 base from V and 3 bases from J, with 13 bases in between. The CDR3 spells CASSEGRAKGYEQYF. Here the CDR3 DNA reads TGTGCCAGCAGTGAAGGCAGGGCTAAAGGCTACGAGCAGTACTTC.

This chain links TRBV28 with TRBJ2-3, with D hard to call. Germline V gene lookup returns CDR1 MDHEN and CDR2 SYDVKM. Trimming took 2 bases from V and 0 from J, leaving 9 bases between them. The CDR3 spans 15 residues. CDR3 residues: CASSLRDFSTDTQYF. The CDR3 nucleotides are TGTGCCAGCAGTTTAAGGGATTTTAGCACAGATACGCAGTATTTT. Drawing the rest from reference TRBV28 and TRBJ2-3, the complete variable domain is DVKVTQSSRYLVKRTGEKVFLECVQDMDHENMFWYRQDPGLGLRLIYFSYDVKMKEKGDIPEGYSVSREKKERFSLILESASTNQTSMYLCASSLRDFSTDTQYFGPGTRLTVL.

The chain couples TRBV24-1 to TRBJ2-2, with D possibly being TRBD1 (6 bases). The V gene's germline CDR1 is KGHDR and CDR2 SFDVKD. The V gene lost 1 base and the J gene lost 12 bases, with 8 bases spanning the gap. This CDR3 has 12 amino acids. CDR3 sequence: CATSDFWGQLFF. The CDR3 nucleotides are TGTGCCACCAGTGATTTTTGGGGGCAGCTGTTTTTT.

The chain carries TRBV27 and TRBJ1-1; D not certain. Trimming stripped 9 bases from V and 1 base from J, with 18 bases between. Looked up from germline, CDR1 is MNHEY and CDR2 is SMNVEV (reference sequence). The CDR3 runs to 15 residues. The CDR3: CASNVTPQPNTEAFF. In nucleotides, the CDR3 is TGTGCCAGTAACGTCACACCCCAGCCGAACACTGAAGCTTTCTTT.

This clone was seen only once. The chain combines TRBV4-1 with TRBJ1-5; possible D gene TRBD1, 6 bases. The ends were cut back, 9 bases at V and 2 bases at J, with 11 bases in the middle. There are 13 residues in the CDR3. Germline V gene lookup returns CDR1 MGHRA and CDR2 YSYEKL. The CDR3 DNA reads TGCGCCAGTAGGGGGATGGGCAATCAGCCCCAGCATTTT. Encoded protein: CASRGMGNQPQHF.

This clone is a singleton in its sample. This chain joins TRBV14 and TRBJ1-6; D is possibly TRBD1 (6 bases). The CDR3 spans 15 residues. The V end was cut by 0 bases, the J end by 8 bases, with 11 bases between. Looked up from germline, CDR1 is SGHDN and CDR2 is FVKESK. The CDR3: CASSQDLAGDSPLHF. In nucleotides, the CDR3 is TGTGCCAGCAGCCAAGATTTAGCAGGGGATTCACCCCTCCACTTT.

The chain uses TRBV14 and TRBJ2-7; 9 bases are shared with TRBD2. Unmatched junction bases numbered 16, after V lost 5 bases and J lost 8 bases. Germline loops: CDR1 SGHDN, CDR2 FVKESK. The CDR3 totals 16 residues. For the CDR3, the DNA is TGTGCCAGCAGCTCCATCTGGATTAGCGGGAGTATGAAGCAGTACTTC. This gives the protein CASSSIWISGSMKQYF.

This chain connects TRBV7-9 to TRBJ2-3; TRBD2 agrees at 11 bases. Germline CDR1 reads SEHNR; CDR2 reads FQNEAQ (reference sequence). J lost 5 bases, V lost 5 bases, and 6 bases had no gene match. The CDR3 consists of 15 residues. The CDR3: CASSLTSGVIDTQYF. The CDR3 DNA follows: TGTGCCAGCAGCCTGACTAGCGGGGTAATAGATACGCAGTATTTT.

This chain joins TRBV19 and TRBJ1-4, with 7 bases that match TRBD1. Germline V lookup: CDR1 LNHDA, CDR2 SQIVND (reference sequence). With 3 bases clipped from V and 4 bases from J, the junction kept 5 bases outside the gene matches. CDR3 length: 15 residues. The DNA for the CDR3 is TGTGCCAGTAGTATTGCAGGGGGAGTTAATGAAAAACTGTTTTTT. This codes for CASSIAGGVNEKLFF.

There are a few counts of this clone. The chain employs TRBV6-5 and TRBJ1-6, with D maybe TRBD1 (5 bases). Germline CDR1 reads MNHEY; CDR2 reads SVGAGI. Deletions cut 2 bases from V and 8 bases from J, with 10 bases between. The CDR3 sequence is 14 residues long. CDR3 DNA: TGTGCCAGCAGTTACGCAGTCAGGGATTCACCCCTCCACTTT. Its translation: CASSYAVRDSPLHF.

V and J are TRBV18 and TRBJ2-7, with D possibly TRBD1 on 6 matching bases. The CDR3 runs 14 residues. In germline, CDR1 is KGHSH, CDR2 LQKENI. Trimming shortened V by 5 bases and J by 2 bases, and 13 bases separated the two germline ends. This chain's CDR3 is CASSIRDTPYEQYF. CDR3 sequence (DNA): TGTGCCAGCTCAATTCGGGACACTCCCTACGAGCAGTACTTC. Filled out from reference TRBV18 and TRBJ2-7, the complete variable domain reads NAGVMQNPRHLVRRRGQEARLRCSPMKGHSHVYWYRQLPEEGLKFMVYLQKENIIDESGMPKERFSAEFPKEGPSILRIQQVVRGDSAAYFCASSIRDTPYEQYFGPGTRLTVT.

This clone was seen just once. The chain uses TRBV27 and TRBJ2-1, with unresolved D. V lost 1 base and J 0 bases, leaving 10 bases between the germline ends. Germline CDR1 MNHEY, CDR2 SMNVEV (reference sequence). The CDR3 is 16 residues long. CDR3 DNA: TGTGCCAGCAGTTTATTCTCGAAAAGCTCCTACAATGAGCAGTTCTTC. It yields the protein CASSLFSKSSYNEQFF.

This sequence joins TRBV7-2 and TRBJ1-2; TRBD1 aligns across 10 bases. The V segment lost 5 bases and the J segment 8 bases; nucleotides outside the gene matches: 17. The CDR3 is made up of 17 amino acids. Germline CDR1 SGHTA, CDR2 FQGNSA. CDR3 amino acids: CASSAGLGQGKSGGYTF. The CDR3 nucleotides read TGTGCCAGCAGCGCCGGTCTGGGACAGGGGAAGTCTGGCGGCTACACCTTC.

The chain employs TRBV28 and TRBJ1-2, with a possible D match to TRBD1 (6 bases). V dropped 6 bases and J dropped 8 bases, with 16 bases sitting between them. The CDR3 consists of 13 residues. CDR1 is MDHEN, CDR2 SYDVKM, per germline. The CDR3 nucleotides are TGTGCCAGCAGCTCCCCAGGGGCTCGGGGCTACACCTTC. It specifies CASSSPGARGYTF.

The CDR3 bases are TGTGCCAGCAGCTTGTGGCCTTCCAGCGGGCCATCGGATACGCAGTATTTT. This encodes CASSLWPSSGPSDTQYF. The chain has TRBV5-5 and TRBJ2-3; TRBD2 might be the D (6 bases). The V gene's germline CDR1 is SGHKS and CDR2 YYEKEE (reference sequence). The CDR3 spans 17 residues. V lost 1 base to trimming and J lost 6 bases, with 21 bases between them. Full variable domain (missing parts from reference TRBV5-5 and TRBJ2-3): DAGVTQSPTHLIKTRGQQVTLRCSPISGHKSVSWYQQVLGQGPQFIFQYYEKEERGRGNFPDRFSARQFPNYSSELNVNALLLGDSALYLCASSLWPSSGPSDTQYFGPGTRLTVL.

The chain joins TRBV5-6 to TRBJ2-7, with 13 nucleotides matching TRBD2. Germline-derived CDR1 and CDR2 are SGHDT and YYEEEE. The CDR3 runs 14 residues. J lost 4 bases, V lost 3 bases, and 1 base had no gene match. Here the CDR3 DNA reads TGTGCCAGCAGCTGGACTAGCGGGAGTTACGAGCAGTACTTC. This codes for CASSWTSGSYEQYF.

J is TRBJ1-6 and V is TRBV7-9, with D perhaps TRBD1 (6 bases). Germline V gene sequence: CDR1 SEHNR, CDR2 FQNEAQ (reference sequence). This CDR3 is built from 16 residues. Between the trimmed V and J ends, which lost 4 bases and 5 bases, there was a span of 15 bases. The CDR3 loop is CASSSPSGHHNSPLHF. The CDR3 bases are TGTGCCAGCAGCTCCCCTTCGGGACACCATAATTCACCCCTCCACTTT.

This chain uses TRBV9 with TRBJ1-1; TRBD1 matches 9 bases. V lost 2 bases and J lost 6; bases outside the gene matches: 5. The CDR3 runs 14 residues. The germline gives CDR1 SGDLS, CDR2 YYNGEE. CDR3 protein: CASSVSDRGAEAFF. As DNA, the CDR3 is TGTGCCAGCAGCGTTTCGGACAGGGGCGCTGAAGCTTTCTTT.

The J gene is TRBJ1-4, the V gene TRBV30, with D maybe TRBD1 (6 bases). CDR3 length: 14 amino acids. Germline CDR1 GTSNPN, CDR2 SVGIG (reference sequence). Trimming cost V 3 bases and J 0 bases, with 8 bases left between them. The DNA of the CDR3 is TGTGCCTGGAGGGGGGGCGCAACTAATGAAAAACTGTTTTTT. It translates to CAWRGGATNEKLFF.